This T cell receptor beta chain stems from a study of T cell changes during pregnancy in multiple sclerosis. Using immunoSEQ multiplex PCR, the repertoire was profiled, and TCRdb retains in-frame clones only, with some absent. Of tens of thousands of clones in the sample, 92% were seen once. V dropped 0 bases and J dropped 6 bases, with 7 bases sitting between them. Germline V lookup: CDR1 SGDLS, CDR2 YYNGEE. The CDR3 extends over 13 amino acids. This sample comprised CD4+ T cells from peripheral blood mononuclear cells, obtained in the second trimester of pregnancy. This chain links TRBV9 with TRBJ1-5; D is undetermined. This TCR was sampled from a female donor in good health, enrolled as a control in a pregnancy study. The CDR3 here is CASSVDFSQPQHF. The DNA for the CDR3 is TGTGCCAGCAGCGTAGACTTTAGTCAGCCCCAGCATTTT.